A selection of T cell receptor beta chains follows, all from one sample in a study of T-cell reconstitution after alpha-beta-depleted transplantation in children. TCRdb passed the PCR reads through MiXCR, listing each CDR3 protein once. The sample has just over 950,000 distinct CDR3 sequences; roughly 29% are singletons. This material consisted of PBMCs, mostly from graft donor cells, taken 360 days after TCRalphabeta/CD19-depleted stem cell transplant. These receptors were collected from a boy under two years old who had a stem cell transplant for SCID, so the T cells may come from the graft donor. Each CDR3 is given with its conserved first and last residue. The order of the fields is D gene, CDR3 length, J gene, clone size, V gene, CDR3 protein, CDR3 DNA. A D gene is named only where the DNA matches it firmly. Size values are once, few and many counts, or a class for expanded clones, and some rows have none.

d_gene: TRBD1
len: 15
j_gene: TRBJ2-7
abundance: NA
v_gene: TRBV7-8
CDR3aa: CASSTTGQIPYEQYF
CDR3nt: TGTGCCAGCAGCACCACGGGACAGATACCCTACGAGCAGTACTTC

d_gene: NA
len: 18
j_gene: TRBJ2-7
abundance: NA
v_gene: TRBV4-3
CDR3aa: CASSQEFKGLGRSYEQYF
CDR3nt: TGCGCCAGCAGCCAAGAGTTCAAAGGATTAGGCAGATCCTACGAGCAGTACTTC

d_gene: NA
len: 16
j_gene: TRBJ2-1
abundance: few
v_gene: TRBV9
CDR3aa: CASSVVSQSSYNEQFF
CDR3nt: TGTGCCAGCAGCGTAGTTTCCCAGTCCTCCTACAATGAGCAGTTCTTC

d_gene: NA
len: 13
j_gene: TRBJ1-2
abundance: few
v_gene: TRBV6-1
CDR3aa: CASTHPDSYGYTF
CDR3nt: TGTGCCAGCACCCACCCGGACTCCTATGGCTACACCTTC

d_gene: NA
len: 12
j_gene: TRBJ2-5
abundance: NA
v_gene: TRBV29-1
CDR3aa: CSPSGPRETQYF
CDR3nt: TGCAGCCCGTCGGGGCCACGGGAGACCCAGTACTTC

d_gene: TRBD1
len: 15
j_gene: TRBJ1-5
abundance: few
v_gene: TRBV6-1
CDR3aa: CATQSETGENQPQHF
CDR3nt: TGTGCCACACAATCAGAGACAGGGGAGAATCAGCCCCAGCATTTT

d_gene: TRBD1
len: 16
j_gene: TRBJ1-1
abundance: once
v_gene: TRBV10-2
CDR3aa: CASSAGTGQPYTEAFF
CDR3nt: TGCGCCAGCAGTGCCGGGACAGGCCAGCCTTACACTGAAGCTTTCTTT

d_gene: NA
len: 15
j_gene: TRBJ2-1
abundance: NA
v_gene: TRBV5-1
CDR3aa: CASSPPIRKDNEQFF
CDR3nt: TGCGCCAGCAGCCCCCCGATCCGAAAGGACAATGAGCAGTTCTTC

d_gene: TRBD2
len: 17
j_gene: TRBJ2-7
abundance: NA
v_gene: TRBV10-1
CDR3aa: CASSGRAGGAPGYEQYF
CDR3nt: TGCGCCAGCAGTGGGAGGGCGGGAGGGGCCCCCGGCTACGAGCAGTACTTC

d_gene: TRBD1
len: 14
j_gene: TRBJ1-6
abundance: few
v_gene: TRBV5-5
CDR3aa: CASSFSQGDSPLHF
CDR3nt: TGTGCCAGCAGCTTTTCACAGGGGGATTCACCCCTCCACTTT

d_gene: NA
len: 13
j_gene: TRBJ2-7
abundance: NA
v_gene: TRBV3-1
CDR3aa: CASSQEWRGEQYF
CDR3nt: TGTGCCAGCAGCCAAGAATGGCGGGGCGAGCAGTACTTC

d_gene: NA
len: 17
j_gene: TRBJ2-1
abundance: NA
v_gene: TRBV15
CDR3aa: CATSRGIPPSRNNEQFF
CDR3nt: TGTGCCACCAGCAGAGGAATCCCCCCCTCCAGGAATAATGAGCAGTTCTTC

d_gene: NA
len: 11
j_gene: TRBJ2-7
abundance: few
v_gene: TRBV4-1
CDR3aa: CASSHMGEQYF
CDR3nt: TGCGCCAGCAGCCATATGGGCGAGCAGTACTTC

d_gene: TRBD1
len: 15
j_gene: TRBJ2-7
abundance: few
v_gene: TRBV20-1
CDR3aa: CSARPDRAISYEQYF
CDR3nt: TGCAGTGCTAGGCCGGACAGGGCGATCTCCTACGAGCAGTACTTC

d_gene: NA
len: 12
j_gene: TRBJ2-3
abundance: many
v_gene: TRBV7-8
CDR3aa: CASSRRADTQYF
CDR3nt: TGTGCCAGCAGCCGGCGCGCAGATACGCAGTATTTT

d_gene: NA
len: 15
j_gene: TRBJ1-1
abundance: NA
v_gene: TRBV20-1
CDR3aa: CSAREGTVRGTEAFF
CDR3nt: TGCAGTGCTAGGGAGGGAACGGTTCGAGGCACTGAAGCTTTCTTT

d_gene: TRBD1
len: 15
j_gene: TRBJ2-2
abundance: few
v_gene: TRBV5-1
CDR3aa: CASSGGTGESGELFF
CDR3nt: TGCGCCAGCAGCGGGGGGACAGGGGAATCCGGGGAGCTGTTTTTT

d_gene: NA
len: 17
j_gene: TRBJ2-7
abundance: NA
v_gene: TRBV7-8
CDR3aa: CASSSRRVGENGYEQYF
CDR3nt: TGTGCCAGCAGCTCTCGCCGGGTGGGAGAGAATGGGTACGAGCAGTACTTC

d_gene: NA
len: 11
j_gene: TRBJ2-1
abundance: many
v_gene: TRBV29-1
CDR3aa: CSVEVGARGFF
CDR3nt: TGCAGCGTTGAAGTCGGGGCACGTGGGTTCTTC

d_gene: TRBD1
len: 17
j_gene: TRBJ1-1
abundance: NA
v_gene: TRBV12-3/TRBV12-4
CDR3aa: CASTKIRWTGRNTEAFF
CDR3nt: TGTGCCAGCACCAAAATCCGATGGACAGGGCGGAACACTGAAGCTTTCTTT

d_gene: NA
len: 14
j_gene: TRBJ1-2
abundance: few
v_gene: TRBV5-1
CDR3aa: CASSLRGRNYGYTF
CDR3nt: TGCGCCAGCAGCCTGCGAGGGCGGAATTATGGCTACACCTTC

d_gene: NA
len: 16
j_gene: TRBJ2-3
abundance: NA
v_gene: TRBV5-1
CDR3aa: CASSFAPTGSTDTQYF
CDR3nt: TGCGCCAGCAGCTTCGCGCCGACTGGATCGACAGATACGCAGTATTTT

d_gene: TRBD2
len: 16
j_gene: TRBJ2-7
abundance: NA
v_gene: TRBV12-3/TRBV12-4
CDR3aa: CASSSFFGGRDYEQYF
CDR3nt: TGTGCCAGCAGTTCGTTTTTCGGGGGGAGAGACTACGAGCAGTACTTC

d_gene: NA
len: 14
j_gene: TRBJ1-1
abundance: few
v_gene: TRBV7-2
CDR3aa: CASSLGPLYTEAFF
CDR3nt: TGTGCCAGCAGCTTAGGACCTCTCTACACTGAAGCTTTCTTT

d_gene: NA
len: 16
j_gene: TRBJ2-3
abundance: NA
v_gene: TRBV7-3
CDR3aa: CASSLLGSSAGDTQYF
CDR3nt: TGTGCCAGCAGCTTGTTAGGGTCTAGCGCAGGAGATACGCAGTATTTT

d_gene: NA
len: 12
j_gene: TRBJ2-3
abundance: NA
v_gene: TRBV9
CDR3aa: CASSAARDTQYF
CDR3nt: TGTGCCAGCAGCGCAGCGAGAGATACGCAGTATTTT

d_gene: TRBD1
len: 14
j_gene: TRBJ1-1
abundance: NA
v_gene: TRBV2
CDR3aa: CASSGGQPSTEAFF
CDR3nt: TGTGCCAGCAGTGGGGGACAGCCTTCCACTGAAGCTTTCTTT

d_gene: NA
len: 14
j_gene: TRBJ2-3
abundance: NA
v_gene: TRBV27
CDR3aa: CASSFGTFTDTQYF
CDR3nt: TGTGCCAGCAGTTTCGGCACCTTCACAGATACGCAGTATTTT

d_gene: TRBD1
len: 15
j_gene: TRBJ2-3
abundance: NA
v_gene: TRBV10-3
CDR3aa: CAIRLGQGDTDTQYF
CDR3nt: TGTGCCATCCGCCTTGGACAGGGGGACACAGATACGCAGTATTTT

d_gene: TRBD2
len: 21
j_gene: TRBJ2-3
abundance: NA
v_gene: TRBV11-3
CDR3aa: CASSLVGGWVAGAGYADTQYF
CDR3nt: TGTGCCAGCAGCTTAGTCGGGGGTTGGGTAGCGGGGGCCGGATACGCAGATACGCAGTATTTT

d_gene: TRBD1
len: 19
j_gene: TRBJ1-3
abundance: NA
v_gene: TRBV11-1
CDR3aa: CASSFGTGFGRPAGNTIYF
CDR3nt: TGTGCCAGCAGCTTTGGGACAGGGTTCGGAAGGCCTGCTGGAAACACCATATATTTT

d_gene: NA
len: 16
j_gene: TRBJ2-5
abundance: few
v_gene: TRBV6-2/TRBV6-3
CDR3aa: CASSYRGTRAQETQYF
CDR3nt: TGTGCCAGCAGTTACCGTGGTACTAGGGCCCAAGAGACCCAGTACTTC

d_gene: NA
len: 16
j_gene: TRBJ2-2
abundance: NA
v_gene: TRBV7-2
CDR3aa: CASSFQAYSNTGELFF
CDR3nt: TGTGCCAGCAGCTTCCAGGCGTACTCGAACACCGGGGAGCTGTTTTTT

d_gene: NA
len: 13
j_gene: TRBJ2-7
abundance: NA
v_gene: TRBV18
CDR3aa: CASSLGGSREQYF
CDR3nt: TGTGCCAGCTCACTGGGGGGCAGCCGCGAGCAGTACTTC

d_gene: NA
len: 13
j_gene: TRBJ2-5
abundance: few
v_gene: TRBV18
CDR3aa: CASSQLISETQYF
CDR3nt: TGTGCCAGCTCGCAGCTAATTTCAGAGACCCAGTACTTC

d_gene: TRBD2
len: 15
j_gene: TRBJ2-3
abundance: NA
v_gene: TRBV7-2
CDR3aa: CASSSSGGAQDTQYF
CDR3nt: TGTGCCAGCAGCTCTAGCGGGGGGGCCCAAGATACGCAGTATTTT

d_gene: NA
len: 14
j_gene: TRBJ2-7
abundance: few
v_gene: TRBV7-2
CDR3aa: CASVLHGGPYEQYF
CDR3nt: TGTGCCAGCGTCCTCCATGGGGGGCCTTACGAGCAGTACTTC

d_gene: NA
len: 16
j_gene: TRBJ1-5
abundance: few
v_gene: TRBV20-1
CDR3aa: CSARRRMSGGYQPQHF
CDR3nt: TGCAGTGCTAGACGCCGGATGTCTGGGGGCTATCAGCCCCAGCATTTT

d_gene: TRBD2
len: 17
j_gene: TRBJ2-1
abundance: NA
v_gene: TRBV4-2
CDR3aa: CASSQGAAGGLENEQFF
CDR3nt: TGTGCCAGCAGCCAAGGAGCGGCGGGGGGCCTGGAAAATGAGCAGTTCTTC

d_gene: NA
len: 13
j_gene: TRBJ2-4
abundance: NA
v_gene: TRBV15
CDR3aa: CATSRVPKNIQYF
CDR3nt: TGTGCCACCAGCAGAGTTCCCAAAAACATTCAGTACTTC

d_gene: NA
len: 16
j_gene: TRBJ1-5
abundance: NA
v_gene: TRBV12-3/TRBV12-4
CDR3aa: CASSLAYSETNQPQHF
CDR3nt: TGTGCCAGCAGTTTAGCTTACAGTGAAACTAATCAGCCCCAGCATTTT

d_gene: TRBD1
len: 14
j_gene: TRBJ2-3
abundance: few
v_gene: TRBV5-1
CDR3aa: CASDRGPSTDTQYF
CDR3nt: TGCGCCAGCGACAGGGGGCCAAGTACAGATACGCAGTATTTT

d_gene: NA
len: 16
j_gene: TRBJ1-4
abundance: NA
v_gene: TRBV4-1
CDR3aa: CASSLAEAPIGEKLFF
CDR3nt: TGCGCCAGCAGCCTAGCGGAAGCGCCAATAGGTGAAAAACTGTTTTTT

d_gene: NA
len: 15
j_gene: TRBJ2-3
abundance: NA
v_gene: TRBV5-8
CDR3aa: CASSALNPGADTQYF
CDR3nt: TGTGCCAGCAGCGCCCTCAACCCTGGGGCAGATACGCAGTATTTT